This is a list of T cell receptor beta chains from one sample in a study of T cells in localized non-small cell lung cancer. Sequencing used immunoSEQ multiplex PCR; TCRdb keeps in-frame clones, though not all of them. The table records 15,000 to 20,000 clones, around 87% of them present only once. The material sequenced was peripheral blood mononuclear cells, taken before any cancer treatment. These receptors originate from a woman aged 40-69 years with stage III lung adenocarcinoma. CDR3s include the opening cysteine and the closing phenylalanine or tryptophan. The order of the fields is clone size, V gene, J gene, D gene, CDR3 protein, CDR3 DNA. A D gene is named only where the DNA matches it firmly. A row's size may be missing; if present it is once, few, many or a size class.

size: NA; V: TRBV25-1; J: TRBJ2-3; D: NA; CDR3: CASSDAGRSTDTQYF; DNA: TGTGCCAGCAGTGATGCGGGTAGGAGCACAGATACGCAGTATTTT
size: few; V: TRBV5-1; J: TRBJ2-2; D: NA; CDR3: CASSLAIGEVGELFF; DNA: TGCGCCAGCAGCTTGGCAATTGGGGAGGTCGGGGAGCTGTTTTTT
size: once; V: TRBV7-9; J: TRBJ1-1; D: NA; CDR3: CASSLPLGVGNTEAFF; DNA: TGTGCCAGCAGCCTCCCCCTGGGTGTGGGGAACACTGAAGCTTTCTTT
size: NA; V: TRBV5-1; J: TRBJ2-3; D: NA; CDR3: CASSLGGPNPYTDTQYF; DNA: TGCGCCAGCAGCTTGGGGGGGCCCAACCCATACACAGATACGCAGTATTTT
size: NA; V: TRBV15; J: TRBJ2-1; D: NA; CDR3: CATSRDDVYNEQFF; DNA: TGTGCCACCAGCAGAGACGATGTCTACAATGAGCAGTTCTTC
size: NA; V: TRBV2; J: TRBJ2-7; D: NA; CDR3: CASSLVEAYEQYF; DNA: TGTGCCAGCAGCCTCGTTGAGGCGTACGAGCAGTACTTC
size: NA; V: TRBV4-1; J: TRBJ2-7; D: NA; CDR3: CASSQGDWSTYEQYF; DNA: TGCGCCAGCAGCCAAGGGGACTGGTCTACCTACGAGCAGTACTTC
size: NA; V: TRBV30; J: TRBJ2-1; D: NA; CDR3: CAWSKVRLVEFF; DNA: TGTGCCTGGAGTAAAGTTCGGCTAGTCGAGTTCTTC
size: once; V: TRBV11-2; J: TRBJ2-2; D: NA; CDR3: CASRPQGPGELFF; DNA: TGTGCCAGCAGGCCACAGGGTCCCGGGGAGCTGTTTTTT
size: NA; V: TRBV6-4; J: TRBJ2-7; D: NA; CDR3: CASSDSQGEASYEQYF; DNA: TGTGCCAGCAGTGACTCGCAGGGGGAGGCCTCCTACGAGCAGTACTTC
size: few; V: TRBV10-3; J: TRBJ1-5; D: NA; CDR3: CAISEGRVKQPQHF; DNA: TGTGCCATCAGTGAAGGGAGGGTGAAACAGCCCCAGCATTTT
size: NA; V: TRBV30; J: TRBJ2-1; D: TRBD2; CDR3: CAWRPLAGGYNNEQFF; DNA: TGTGCCTGGAGACCCCTAGCGGGGGGGTATAACAATGAGCAGTTCTTC
size: NA; V: TRBV9; J: TRBJ2-3; D: NA; CDR3: CASSGRGVRTDTQYF; DNA: TGTGCCAGCAGCGGGCGCGGGGTGCGCACAGATACGCAGTATTTT
size: NA; V: TRBV5-6; J: TRBJ2-7; D: TRBD1; CDR3: CASSEPTGPYEQYF; DNA: TGTGCCAGCAGCGAGCCGACAGGGCCCTACGAGCAGTACTTC
size: NA; V: TRBV28; J: TRBJ2-2; D: NA; CDR3: CASSAQNTGELFF; DNA: TGTGCCAGCAGCGCCCAGAACACCGGGGAGCTGTTTTTT
size: NA; V: TRBV2; J: TRBJ1-3; D: TRBD1; CDR3: CASRGGDRTKDYSGNTIYF; DNA: TGTGCCAGCAGGGGGGGGGACAGGACAAAAGACTACTCTGGAAACACCATATATTTT
size: NA; V: TRBV15; J: TRBJ1-2; D: NA; CDR3: CATSRGGLINYGYTF; DNA: TGTGCCACCAGCAGAGGTGGGCTAATCAACTATGGCTACACCTTC
size: NA; V: TRBV2; J: TRBJ1-5; D: NA; CDR3: CASSGTRDQPQHF; DNA: TGTGCAAGCAGTGGGACCAGGGATCAGCCCCAGCATTTT
size: NA; V: TRBV4-2; J: TRBJ2-5; D: TRBD2; CDR3: CASSQGGRGGETQYF; DNA: TGTGCCAGCAGCCAAGGCGGGAGGGGTGGAGAGACCCAGTACTTC
size: NA; V: TRBV2; J: TRBJ2-3; D: NA; CDR3: CASSDRGRGTDTQYF; DNA: TGTGCCAGCAGTGACCGGGGGCGCGGCACAGATACGCAGTATTTT
size: NA; V: TRBV28; J: TRBJ2-3; D: NA; CDR3: CASSFQGPSTDTQYF; DNA: TGTGCCAGCAGTTTCCAGGGGCCTAGCACAGATACGCAGTATTTT
size: NA; V: TRBV5-4; J: TRBJ2-7; D: NA; CDR3: CASSRDSPPSYEQYF; DNA: TGTGCCAGCAGCAGAGACAGTCCGCCCTCCTACGAGCAGTACTTC
size: NA; V: TRBV18; J: TRBJ1-3; D: NA; CDR3: CASSQTLTDLGDTIYF; DNA: TGTGCCAGCTCCCAAACACTAACAGACCTCGGGGACACCATATATTTT
size: NA; V: TRBV4-3; J: TRBJ1-4; D: NA; CDR3: CASSQEWQLNEKLFF; DNA: TGCGCCAGCAGCCAAGAGTGGCAGCTTAATGAAAAACTGTTTTTT
size: NA; V: TRBV6-1; J: TRBJ2-7; D: TRBD2; CDR3: CASSSSGLSYEQYF; DNA: TGTGCCAGCAGTTCTAGCGGGTTATCCTACGAGCAGTACTTC
size: NA; V: TRBV5-1; J: TRBJ2-1; D: NA; CDR3: CASSLERARNEQFF; DNA: TGCGCCAGCAGCTTGGAGCGGGCCCGCAATGAGCAGTTCTTC
size: NA; V: TRBV19; J: TRBJ2-1; D: TRBD2; CDR3: CASIKGTSGDNEQFF; DNA: TGTGCCAGTATTAAGGGGACTAGCGGGGACAATGAGCAGTTCTTC
size: NA; V: TRBV2; J: TRBJ1-1; D: NA; CDR3: CASSATRNTEAFF; DNA: TGTGCCAGCAGTGCGACAAGGAACACTGAAGCTTTCTTT
size: NA; V: TRBV7-6; J: TRBJ2-7; D: TRBD2; CDR3: CASSPVGGFEQYF; DNA: TGTGCCAGCAGCCCCGTGGGGGGGTTCGAGCAGTACTTC